These 20 T cell receptor beta chains were all obtained from the same sample, sequenced in a study of CXCR3-negative and CXCR3-positive naive CD8 T cells. Libraries were UMI-labeled 5' RACE TRB cDNA. Using the 5' RACE reads, TCRdb records one entry per CDR3 protein without DNA. The sample has thousands of distinct CDR3 sequences. The sequencing input was naive CXCR3- CD8+ T cells from blood. Subset meaning: CD45RO-CCR7+CD27+CD95- naive CD8+ T cells lacking CXCR3 (TNR3-). The receptors derive from a human donor in good health. Some clones in this sample may be carry-over from other donors' samples.

This clonotype is called medium-sized (0.01 to 0.1%) based on its frequency. This chain joins TRBV9 and TRBJ2-6; TCRdb's D call, TRBD1, is unchecked because there is no DNA. Looked up from germline, CDR1 is SGDLS and CDR2 is YYNGEE. CDR3 length: 15 amino acids. This CDR3 reads CASSQGAPGANVLTF.

This rearrangement joins TRBV3-1 to TRBJ2-1. Germline values: CDR1 LGHDT, CDR2 YNNKEL (reference sequence). There are 12 residues in the CDR3. The CDR3 loop is CASSQYFNEQFF.

The chain carries TRBV7-8 and TRBJ2-5; the TRBD2 assignment by TCRdb is unverifiable without DNA. The CDR3 has 16 amino acids. CDR1 is SGHVS, CDR2 FQNEAQ, per germline. The CDR3 spells CASRKTGTSSSGAQYF.

The chain couples TRBV14 to TRBJ2-2. CDR1 is SGHDN and CDR2 is FVKESK in the germline V gene. This CDR3 is built from 15 residues. The CDR3 region is CASSPSAQNTGELFF.

This clonotype counts as medium-sized (0.01 to 0.1%) by frequency. The CDR3 loop reads CSVEERAGGPETQYF. The V gene is TRBV29-1, the J gene TRBJ2-5; lacking DNA, the TRBD2 call made by TCRdb goes unchecked. Germline-derived CDR1 and CDR2 are SQVTM and ANQGSEA. CDR3 length: 15 residues.

The chain combines TRBV5-4 with TRBJ1-1. From germline, CDR1 is SGHNT and CDR2 YYREEE (reference sequence). CDR3 length equals 12 residues. CDR3 region: CASSSDFTEAFF.

This clonotype is identified as medium-sized from frequency. J is TRBJ2-5 and V is TRBV6-6; checking the TCRdb D call of TRBD1 is not possible without DNA. This CDR3 spans 13 amino acids. CDR1 and CDR2 from the germline V gene are MNHNY and SVGAGI (reference sequence). The CDR3 spells CASSYLGEETQYF.

CDR3 sequence: CASSPLGLAGASYNEQFF. The rearrangement joins TRBV7-9 to TRBJ2-1; TCRdb indicates TRBD2, and absent DNA this call remains unverified. Germline V gives CDR1 SEHNR, CDR2 FQNEAQ (reference sequence). This CDR3 spans 18 amino acids.

CDR3 region: CASSLGQSSYNEQFF. The V and J genes are TRBV5-1 and TRBJ2-1. Germline loops: CDR1 SGHRS, CDR2 YFSETQ. The CDR3 is 15 amino acids.

The J gene is TRBJ2-7, the V gene TRBV28; absent DNA, TCRdb's TRBD1 call cannot be checked. CDR1 is MDHEN, CDR2 SYDVKM, per germline. The CDR3 totals 15 residues. CDR3 loop: CASSPSGGETYEQYF.

This clonotype registers medium-sized by frequency. This chain uses TRBV7-9 with TRBJ2-2. CDR1 and CDR2 (germline): SEHNR, FQNEAQ (reference sequence). This CDR3 has 15 amino acids. The CDR3 region is CASRKGLQNTGELFF.

This clonotype is medium-sized by frequency. V is TRBV12-3 or TRBV12-4 and J is TRBJ2-3; TCRdb gives TRBD2 as the D gene, but with no DNA this cannot be confirmed. The CDR3 runs 14 residues. The CDR3 loop is CASNLANPKDTQYF.

The rearrangement joins TRBV11-2 to TRBJ2-1; TCRdb's D call of TRBD2 is untestable without DNA. CDR1 and CDR2 (germline): SGHAT, FQNNGV. This CDR3 region has 17 residues. The CDR3 loop reads CASSPTPSGGTYNEQFF.

The chain combines TRBV19 with TRBJ2-3. The length of the CDR3 is 16 residues. CDR1 and CDR2 from the germline V gene are LNHDA and SQIVND (reference sequence). This CDR3 reads CASSSDIYASTDTQYF.

Frequency places this clonotype as medium-sized. V and J are TRBV2 and TRBJ2-3. This CDR3 comprises 17 residues. The germline V gene has CDR1 SNHLY and CDR2 FYNNEI. CDR3 in amino acids: CASSEATRLTPTDTQYF.

This clonotype is called medium-sized based on its frequency. The chain links TRBV23-1 to TRBJ2-1; TCRdb outputs TRBD1, but without DNA this stays unchecked. TRBV23-1 is annotated as an ORF whose role is uncertain. The CDR3 covers 14 residues. CDR3 amino acids: CASRRDRAYNEQFF.

The chain combines TRBV5-1 with TRBJ2-7; TCRdb selects TRBD2, and the lack of DNA leaves this call unchecked. The CDR3 has 14 amino acids. CDR1 SGHRS and CDR2 YFSETQ come from the germline V gene. This CDR3 is CASSLATGAYEQYF.

The V gene is TRBV10-2, the J gene TRBJ2-3; there is no DNA to check the TCRdb D call of TRBD1. The CDR3 sequence is 14 residues long. Germline assignment: CDR1 WSHSY and CDR2 SAAADI. CDR3 sequence: CASSGMSGTDTQYF.

Frequency places this clonotype as medium-sized. The CDR3 reads CASSPSPLEQYF. The chain has TRBV18 and TRBJ2-7; TCRdb proposes TRBD2, but this gene call is untestable without DNA. The CDR3 covers 12 residues. Looked up from germline, CDR1 is KGHSH and CDR2 is LQKENI. The whole variable domain, filled in from reference TRBV18 and TRBJ2-7, reads NAGVMQNPRHLVRRRGQEARLRCSPMKGHSHVYWYRQLPEEGLKFMVYLQKENIIDESGMPKERFSAEFPKEGPSILRIQQVVRGDSAAYFCASSPSPLEQYFGPGTRLTVT.

The genes are TRBV29-1 and TRBJ2-7; no DNA is available, so the TRBD2 call from TCRdb remains unchecked. The CDR3 extends over 15 amino acids. Germline CDR1 SQVTM, CDR2 ANQGSEA. CDR3 sequence: CSLGTAPELSYEQYF.